These 14 T cell receptor beta chains came from one sample sequenced in a study of spatial heterogeneity in lung cancer. Their cognate antigens are unknown. Time point: sample taken at primary tumor resection. Whole-study results and caveats: One measure, the expanded intratumoral alpha and beta TCR count, tracked tumor mutation counts.

TCRdb ran MiXCR on the 5' RACE reads and lists one entry per CDR3 protein. The table lists approximately 2,000 distinct CDR3 sequences, 35% to 40% of them singletons. The material was lung tumor tissue, obtained at surgery. The source of these receptors is a male donor with early-stage non-small cell lung cancer.

This clonotype is classed as medium-sized. The rearrangement joins TRBV7-2 to TRBJ2-5; TRBD2 agrees at 10 bases. This CDR3 has 16 amino acids. V was clipped by 1 base and J by 7 bases; unmatched bases: 9. Germline V gives CDR1 SGHTA, CDR2 FQGNSA. In DNA form, the CDR3 reads TGTGCCAGCAGCTTAGTTGGAGCGGGAGGGCTGGGGACCCAGTACTTC. Its protein product is CASSLVGAGGLGTQYF.

This clonotype has only a few counts. The gene calls are TRBV6-1 and TRBJ1-2; D perhaps matches TRBD1 (5 bases). With 1 base removed from V and 5 bases from J, the gap between germline ends came to 11 bases. Germline assignment: CDR1 MNHNS and CDR2 SASEGT. The CDR3 length is 14 residues. CDR3 nucleotide sequence: TGTGCCAGCAGTGAAGGGGGGGTTGGTTATGGCTACACCTTC. Its protein product is CASSEGGVGYGYTF.

This clonotype is deemed medium-sized (0.01 to 0.1%). This chain joins TRBV2 and TRBJ2-1, with TRBD1 matching 7 bases. The CDR3 is made up of 13 amino acids. With 4 bases clipped from V and 8 bases from J, the junction kept 5 bases outside the gene matches. Germline CDR1 and CDR2: SNHLY and FYNNEI. CDR3 region: CASSVRGLDEQFF. CDR3 DNA: TGTGCCAGCAGTGTTAGGGGGCTCGATGAGCAGTTCTTC.

By frequency in the sample, this clonotype is medium-sized (0.01 to 0.1%). V is TRBV19 and J is TRBJ2-4; D may correspond to TRBD1 or TRBD2 (5 bases each). This CDR3 is built from 12 residues. V was shortened by 6 bases and J by 8 bases, with 11 bases between the two germline ends. In germline, CDR1 is LNHDA, CDR2 SQIVND (reference sequence). The CDR3 reads CASRAQGHIQYF. The CDR3, as DNA: TGTGCCAGTAGGGCCCAGGGACACATTCAGTACTTC.

This rearrangement joins TRBV19 to TRBJ1-5, with D unresolved. V was pared by 7 bases and J by 0 bases, with 10 bases between. Germline values: CDR1 LNHDA, CDR2 SQIVND (reference sequence). This CDR3 has 14 amino acids. The DNA for the CDR3 is TGTGCCAGTACCCTGACACTTAGCAATCAGCCCCAGCATTTT. This sequence encodes CASTLTLSNQPQHF.

This clonotype occurred a few times. The V gene is TRBV9, the J gene TRBJ2-5; 8 positions match TRBD1. This CDR3 comprises 17 residues. Trimming at V came to 4 bases and at J to 2 bases, leaving 13 bases not matched to a gene. Germline CDR1 is SGDLS and CDR2 is YYNGEE. Here the CDR3 reads CASSPRQGSNLQETQYF. CDR3 nucleotide sequence: TGTGCCAGCAGCCCCCGACAGGGGTCGAACCTACAAGAGACCCAGTACTTC.

This clonotype was counted once. CDR3 in DNA: TGTGCCAGCAGCCCACAACTAGGCCGCCAAGAGACCCAGTACTTC. It is translated as CASSPQLGRQETQYF. The chain links TRBV7-2 to TRBJ2-5; TRBD2 is a possible D gene (5 bases). Germline V gene lookup returns CDR1 SGHTA and CDR2 FQGNSA. The CDR3 is made up of 15 amino acids. V was cut by 5 bases and J by 1 base, with 14 bases left in between.

In this sample, this clonotype is medium-sized. The DNA of the CDR3 is TGTGCCAGCAGCCGGACTAGGCTAGCGGGCACAGATACGCAGTATTTT. It specifies CASSRTRLAGTDTQYF. The J gene is TRBJ2-3, the V gene TRBV7-9, with 7 bases lining up with TRBD2. This CDR3 region has 16 residues. Losses at the gene ends were 5 bases for V and 1 base for J; bases not matched to a gene: 9. CDR1 and CDR2 from the germline V gene are SEHNR and FQNEAQ (reference sequence).

The chain is built from TRBV28 and TRBJ2-7, with D perhaps matching TRBD2 (6 bases). V lost 8 bases to trimming and J lost 0 bases, with 14 bases between them. Germline CDR1 is MDHEN and CDR2 is SYDVKM. This CDR3 spans 14 amino acids. The CDR3 bases are TGTGCCAGCGAAACCAGCGGGCTCTCCTACGAGCAGTACTTC. It is translated as CASETSGLSYEQYF.

The rearrangement uses TRBV7-9 and TRBJ1-6, with 8 bases that match TRBD1. J gave up 7 bases and V 4 bases, and 6 bases lay outside the gene matches. Per germline, CDR1 SEHNR and CDR2 FQNEAQ (reference sequence). The CDR3 length is 15 residues. The CDR3 region has the DNA TGTGCCAGCAGCTCCGGACAGGGTGGAAATTCACCCCTCCACTTT. It specifies CASSSGQGGNSPLHF.

There are a few counts of this clonotype. The chain carries TRBV28 and TRBJ2-1; D ambiguous. Germline assignment: CDR1 MDHEN and CDR2 SYDVKM. The CDR3 is 12 residues long. V shed 5 bases and J shed 13 bases, with 15 bases lying between them. CDR3 DNA sequence: TGTGCCAGCAGTGTTACCCCATCCATACAGTTCTTC. Its protein product is CASSVTPSIQFF.

This clonotype was observed once. The chain carries TRBV9 and TRBJ2-3; 12 nucleotides match TRBD2. The germline gives CDR1 SGDLS, CDR2 YYNGEE. This CDR3 is 17 amino acids long. V trimming: 1 base; J trimming: 5 bases; junction bases outside the gene matches: 8. CDR3 nucleotide sequence: TGTGCCAGCAGCGTACCCGGACTAGCGGGACGGGGAGATACGCAGTATTTT. Its protein product is CASSVPGLAGRGDTQYF. Full variable domain (missing parts from reference TRBV9 and TRBJ2-3): DSGVTQTPKHLITATGQRVTLRCSPRSGDLSVYWYQQSLDQGLQFLIQYYNGEERAKGNILERFSAQQFPDLHSELNLSSLELGDSALYFCASSVPGLAGRGDTQYFGPGTRLTVL.

The rearrangement joins TRBV7-4 to TRBJ2-7, with 8 bases fitting TRBD1. CDR3 length: 13 residues. Germline values: CDR1 SGHVT, CDR2 SQSDAQ. V trimming: 4 bases; J trimming: 3 bases; junction bases outside the gene matches: 2. The CDR3 sequence: CASSCGQGYEQYF. CDR3 bases: TGTGCCAGCAGCTGCGGACAGGGCTACGAGCAGTACTTC. Filled out from reference TRBV7-4 and TRBJ2-7, the complete variable domain reads GAGVSQSPRYKVAKRGRDVALRCDSISGHVTLYWYRQTLGQGSEVLTYSQSDAQRDKSGRPSGRFSAERPERSVSTLKIQRTEQGDSAVYLCASSCGQGYEQYFGPGTRLTVT.

The gene calls are TRBV28 and TRBJ1-1; D unresolved. The germline V and J ends were trimmed by 3 bases and 7 bases, with 9 bases remaining between them. The CDR3 is made up of 12 amino acids. Per the germline V gene, CDR1 is MDHEN and CDR2 is SYDVKM. CDR3 in DNA: TGTGCCAGCAGTTTCACGACCTATGAAGCTTTCTTT. Protein: CASSFTTYEAFF.